The rows below give T cell receptor beta chains drawn from one sample of a study of cytomegalovirus exposure and HLA in healthy donors. Measured with immunoSEQ multiplex PCR; TCRdb has only the in-frame clones, and not every one. The sample has some 150,000 clones, more than 85% seen once. Material: PBMCs. The receptors derive from a man in his late teens or twenties in good health and CMV-seronegative. Each CDR3 is given with its conserved first and last residue. D genes are given only for firm matches. The size entry is marked missing in some rows and otherwise reads once, few, many or a size class.

>TRBJ2-1|TRBV2|-|-
CASSYVRGRDEQFF
TGTGCCAGCAGTTACGTGCGGGGGCGGGATGAGCAGTTCTTC
>TRBJ2-5|TRBV13|TRBD2|-
CASSPRLAGGLETQYF
TGTGCCAGCAGCCCCCGACTAGCGGGAGGTTTGGAGACCCAGTACTTC
>TRBJ2-2|TRBV27|-|-
CASSLSGGRRTGELFF
TGTGCCAGCAGTTTATCCGGGGGGCGGCGAACCGGGGAGCTGTTTTTT
>TRBJ1-5|TRBV29-1|-|-
CSGLGQLHQPQHF
TGCAGCGGCCTAGGACAGCTCCATCAGCCCCAGCATTTT
>TRBJ1-6|TRBV5-1|-|-
CASSLEAGNSPLHF
TGCGCCAGCAGCTTGGAAGCGGGTAATTCACCCCTCCACTTT
>TRBJ2-3|TRBV29-1|-|-
CSVVVQPTDTQYF
TGCAGCGTTGTCGTACAGCCCACAGATACGCAGTATTTT
>TRBJ2-5|TRBV14|TRBD1|-
CASSIRTGFVETQYF
TGTGCCAGCAGCATTAGGACAGGATTCGTAGAGACCCAGTACTTC
>TRBJ2-1|TRBV11-3|-|-
CASSFAHLHNEQFF
TGTGCCAGCAGCTTCGCCCACCTACACAATGAGCAGTTCTTC
>TRBJ2-1|TRBV5-1|TRBD2|-
CASSMTLAGEGEQFF
TGCGCCAGCAGCATGACACTAGCGGGAGAAGGTGAGCAGTTCTTC
>TRBJ1-4|TRBV2|TRBD1|-
CASTRDRRFRNEKLFF
TGTGCCAGCACTAGGGACAGAAGGTTCAGGAATGAAAAACTGTTTTTT
>TRBJ1-1|TRBV7-9|-|-
CASSSLEYTEAFF
TGTGCCAGCAGCTCCCTCGAGTACACTGAAGCTTTCTTT
>TRBJ2-6|TRBV7-6|-|-
CASSLLSSGANVLTF
TGTGCCAGCAGCTTATTGAGCTCTGGGGCCAACGTCCTGACTTTC
>TRBJ2-7|TRBV19|-|-
CASSTPGLAGLSEQYF
TGTGCCAGTAGTACCCCGGGTTTAGCAGGGTTGAGCGAGCAGTACTTC
>TRBJ2-1|TRBV5-1|-|-
CASSPRAASYNEQFF
TGCGCCAGCAGCCCCAGGGCTGCCTCCTACAATGAGCAGTTCTTC
>TRBJ1-3|TRBV12-5|TRBD1|-
CASGSTDRAGNTIYF
TGTGCTAGTGGTTCGACTGACAGGGCTGGAAACACCATATATTTT
>TRBJ1-4|TRBV12-5|-|-
CASGSTRPDRDNEKLFF
TGTGCTAGTGGTTCCACCCGGCCGGACAGAGATAATGAAAAACTGTTTTTT
>TRBJ2-5|TRBV4-1|TRBD2|-
CASSPGGLAGPEMYQETQYF
TGCGCCAGCAGCCCCGGGGGACTAGCGGGGCCCGAAATGTACCAAGAGACCCAGTACTTC
>TRBJ2-7|TRBV7-2|-|-
CASSLVGGGRSSYEQYF
TGTGCCAGCAGCTTAGTGGGCGGGGGCCGAAGCTCCTACGAGCAGTACTTC
>TRBJ2-7|TRBV5-1|TRBD2|-
CASSLDPWGGGARQQYF
TGCGCCAGCAGCTTGGACCCTTGGGGCGGGGGGGCCCGACAGCAGTACTTC
>TRBJ2-1|TRBV11-2|TRBD2|-
CASSSSSGRGQNEQFF
TGTGCCAGCAGCTCCTCTAGCGGGAGGGGCCAAAATGAGCAGTTCTTC
>TRBJ1-2|TRBV9|-|-
CASSVALGADGYTF
TGTGCCAGCAGCGTAGCTCTAGGGGCGGATGGCTACACCTTC
>TRBJ2-3|TRBV4-2|TRBD2|-
CASSQASGGYTDTQYF
TGTGCCAGCAGCCAAGCTAGCGGGGGGTACACAGATACGCAGTATTTT
>TRBJ1-4|TRBV12-5|TRBD1|-
CASGLLTGDRDEKLFF
TGTGCTAGTGGTTTGCTCACCGGCGACAGGGATGAAAAACTGTTTTTT
>TRBJ1-1|TRBV5-4|-|-
CASSLAGNTEAFF
TGTGCCAGCAGCTTGGCGGGGAACACTGAAGCTTTCTTT
>TRBJ1-2|TRBV5-5|TRBD1|few
CASSVDRGIYGYTF
TGTGCCAGCAGCGTAGACAGGGGAATCTATGGCTACACCTTC
>TRBJ2-5|TRBV7-9|-|-
CASSLRGQETQYF
TGTGCCAGCAGCTTAAGGGGGCAAGAGACCCAGTACTTC
>TRBJ2-2|TRBV18|TRBD2|-
CASSPLAVAGGPELFF
TGTGCCAGCTCACCGCTCGCCGTAGCGGGGGGGCCAGAGCTGTTTTTT
>TRBJ1-5|TRBV6-1|-|-
CASSEAAGSNQPQHF
TGTGCCAGCAGTGAAGCAGCAGGGAGCAATCAGCCCCAGCATTTT
>TRBJ2-1|TRBV6-6|-|-
CASSYWETRDNEQFF
TGTGCCAGCAGTTACTGGGAGACGAGAGACAATGAGCAGTTCTTC
>TRBJ2-1|TRBV4-2|TRBD2|-
CASSAGARAGGQGEQFF
TGTGCCAGCTCCGCGGGGGCCAGGGCGGGGGGCCAGGGAGAGCAGTTCTTC
>TRBJ2-7|TRBV7-9|-|-
CASTLGTGTYEQYF
TGTGCCAGCACCTTAGGGACGGGAACCTACGAGCAGTACTTC
>TRBJ2-7|TRBV30|-|-
CAWSGGYYEQYF
TGTGCCTGGAGTGGAGGATACTACGAGCAGTACTTC
>TRBJ1-1|TRBV9|TRBD1|-
CASRGDRGEAFF
TGTGCCAGCAGAGGGGACAGGGGTGAAGCTTTCTTT
>TRBJ2-5|TRBV5-1|-|-
CASSLGLNEGQETQYF
TGCGCCAGCAGCCTGGGACTTAACGAGGGCCAAGAGACCCAGTACTTC
>TRBJ1-2|TRBV11-2|-|few
CASSPYSGYTF
TGTGCCAGCAGCCCTTACAGCGGCTACACCTTC
>TRBJ1-2|TRBV30|-|-
CAWSVGGDYGYTF
TGTGCCTGGAGTGTGGGAGGGGACTATGGCTACACCTTC
>TRBJ2-4|TRBV6-5|-|-
CASSYLNIQYF
TGTGCCAGCAGTTACCTAAACATTCAGTACTTC
>TRBJ2-3|TRBV9|-|-
CASSVGPGSTDTQYF
TGTGCCAGCAGCGTAGGCCCGGGGAGCACAGATACGCAGTATTTT
>TRBJ1-2|TRBV19|-|-
CASSILRDSGGYTF
TGTGCCAGTAGCATCCTGCGGGATTCGGGCGGCTACACCTTC
>TRBJ1-3|TRBV30|-|once
CAWSVSSRAGNTIYF
TGTGCCTGGAGTGTATCCTCCAGGGCAGGAAACACCATATATTTT
>TRBJ2-1|TRBV6-5|-|-
CASSYRSSYNEQFF
TGTGCCAGCAGTTACAGGAGCTCCTACAATGAGCAGTTCTTC
>TRBJ2-1|TRBV9|TRBD2|-
CASSVEASGGGRGNEQFF
TGTGCCAGCAGCGTAGAGGCTAGCGGGGGGGGCAGAGGGAATGAGCAGTTCTTC
>TRBJ1-2|TRBV2|TRBD1|-
CASKSADRGRGYTF
TGTGCCAGCAAATCTGCGGACAGGGGGCGCGGCTACACCTTC
>TRBJ1-4|TRBV25-1|-|-
CASSELGQNEKLFF
TGTGCCAGCAGTGAATTAGGACAGAATGAAAAACTGTTTTTT
>TRBJ2-3|TRBV9|-|-
CASSLERSSSTDTQYF
TGTGCCAGCAGTTTAGAGCGGTCCTCTAGCACAGATACGCAGTATTTT
>TRBJ2-1|TRBV5-1|-|-
CASSLTGSNEQFF
TGCGCCAGCAGCTTGACAGGGTCGAATGAGCAGTTCTTC
>TRBJ2-5|TRBV6-6|-|-
CASSPNTGLETQYF
TGTGCCAGCAGTCCCAACACAGGGCTAGAGACCCAGTACTTC
>TRBJ2-2|TRBV27|TRBD1|few
CASSRDRQTGELFF
TGTGCCAGCAGTCGGGACAGGCAGACCGGGGAGCTGTTTTTT
>TRBJ1-1|TRBV27|-|-
CASSGAGDNTEAFF
TGTGCCAGCAGTGGGGCGGGGGATAACACTGAAGCTTTCTTT
>TRBJ2-5|TRBV5-4|-|-
CASRGQTQETQYF
TGTGCCAGTCGGGGACAAACCCAAGAGACCCAGTACTTC
>TRBJ1-5|TRBV30|-|few
CAWSVRGTQPQHF
TGTGCCTGGAGTGTACGGGGAACTCAGCCCCAGCATTTT
>TRBJ1-1|TRBV27|TRBD1|-
CASSSDRGRGMNTEAFF
TGTGCCAGCAGTTCCGACAGGGGGCGCGGGATGAACACTGAAGCTTTCTTT
>TRBJ1-1|TRBV2|TRBD1|-
CASNKGTGPNTEAFF
TGTGCCAGCAATAAAGGGACAGGCCCGAACACTGAAGCTTTCTTT
>TRBJ2-3|TRBV5-4|-|-
CASSFGQGSTDTQYF
TGTGCCAGCAGCTTCGGGCAGGGCAGCACAGATACGCAGTATTTT
>TRBJ1-2|TRBV28|TRBD1|-
CASRPDRGWSGRFYGYTF
TGTGCCAGCAGACCCGACAGGGGATGGTCCGGTCGCTTCTATGGCTACACCTTC